The text below deals with one TCR beta chain. As yet, its antigen is unknown. Data came from immunoSEQ multiplex PCR; TCRdb stores just in-frame clones and leaves some out. The sample has fewer than 200,000 clones, 66% seen once. The data stem from a study of shared clonotypes between healthy human individuals. Study-level results: For naive CD4 cells, approximately 4.8% of clonotypes were shared across a few donors.

Germline CDR1 and CDR2: SEHNR and FQNEAQ (reference sequence). The CDR3 runs to 13 residues. V lost 1 base and J 10 bases, leaving 11 bases between the germline ends. This chain connects TRBV7-9 to TRBJ2-1, with D perhaps matching TRBD2 (5 bases). The sequence derives from a man aged 25 to 40 in good health. The specimen sequenced was memory CD4+ T cells sorted from blood. Subset defined: CD45RA-negative fraction. The DNA of the CDR3 is TGTGCCAGCAGCTTAGGGACTCCGGGGGAGCAGTTCTTC. Translation: CASSLGTPGEQFF.